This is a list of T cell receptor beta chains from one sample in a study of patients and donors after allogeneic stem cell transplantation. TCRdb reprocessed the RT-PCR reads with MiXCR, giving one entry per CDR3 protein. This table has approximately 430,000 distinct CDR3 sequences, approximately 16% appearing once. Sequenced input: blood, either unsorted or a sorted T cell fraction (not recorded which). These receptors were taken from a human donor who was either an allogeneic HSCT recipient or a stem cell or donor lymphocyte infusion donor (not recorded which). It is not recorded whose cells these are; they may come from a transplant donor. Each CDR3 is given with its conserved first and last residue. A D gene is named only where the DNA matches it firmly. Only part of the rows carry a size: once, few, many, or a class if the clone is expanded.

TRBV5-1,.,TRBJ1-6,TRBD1,CASSPAGQRNSPLHF,TGCGCCAGCAGTCCCGCGGGACAGCGCAATTCACCCCTCCACTTT
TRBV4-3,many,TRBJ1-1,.,CASSQGGVTEAFF,TGCGCCAGCAGCCAAGGGGGGGTCACTGAAGCTTTCTTT
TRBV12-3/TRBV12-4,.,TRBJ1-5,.,CASSGDGDGNQPQHF,TGTGCCAGCAGTGGTGATGGGGACGGCAATCAGCCCCAGCATTTT
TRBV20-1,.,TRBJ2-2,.,CSARPGLSKGTGELFF,TGCAGTGCTAGACCCGGCCTTTCCAAGGGGACCGGGGAGCTGTTTTTT
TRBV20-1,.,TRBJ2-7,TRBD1,CSATGTGSYEQYF,TGCAGTGCTACTGGGACAGGTTCCTACGAGCAGTACTTC
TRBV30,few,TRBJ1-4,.,CAWSAGWEKLFF,TGTGCCTGGAGTGCCGGGTGGGAAAAACTGTTTTTT
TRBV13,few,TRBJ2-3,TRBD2,CASSSLGAGGPGSPDTQYF,TGTGCCAGCAGCTCCCTAGGAGCGGGGGGGCCGGGCTCGCCAGATACGCAGTATTTT
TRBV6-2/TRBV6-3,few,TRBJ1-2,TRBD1,CASSPSGQGGYGYTF,TGTGCCAGCAGTCCTTCTGGACAGGGCGGCTATGGCTACACCTTC
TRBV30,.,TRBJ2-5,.,CAWSVRRRGGRKTQYF,TGTGCCTGGAGTGTTCGCAGGAGAGGGGGTAGAAAGACCCAGTACTTC
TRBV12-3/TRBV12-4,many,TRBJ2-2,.,CASSDQTKYTGELFF,TGTGCCAGCAGTGACCAAACTAAGTACACCGGGGAGCTGTTTTTT
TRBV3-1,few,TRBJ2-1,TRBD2,CASSRLAGSYNEQFF,TGTGCCAGCAGCCGACTAGCGGGGAGCTACAATGAGCAGTTCTTC
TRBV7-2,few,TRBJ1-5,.,CASSLARGVGQPQHF,TGTGCCAGCAGCTTAGCGAGGGGGGTCGGCCAGCCCCAGCATTTT
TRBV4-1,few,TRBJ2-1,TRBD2,CASSQDLGRASEQFF,TGCGCCAGCAGCCAAGATCTCGGGAGGGCCAGTGAGCAGTTCTTC
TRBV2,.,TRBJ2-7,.,CASSLVEQYF,TGTGCCAGCAGTTTAGTCGAGCAGTACTTC
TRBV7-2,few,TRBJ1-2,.,CASSLGPGEDGYTF,TGTGCCAGCAGCTTAGGGCCAGGGGAGGATGGCTACACCTTC
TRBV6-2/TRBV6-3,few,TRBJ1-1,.,CASSYDSLNTEAFF,TGTGCCAGCAGTTACGACAGCCTGAACACTGAAGCTTTCTTT
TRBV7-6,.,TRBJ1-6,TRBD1,CASTLGTGGSNSPLHF,TGTGCCAGCACCCTGGGTACAGGGGGTAGTAATTCACCCCTCCACTTT
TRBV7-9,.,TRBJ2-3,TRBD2,CANSLSGSGTDTQYF,TGTGCCAACAGCTTAAGCGGGAGTGGCACAGATACGCAGTATTTT
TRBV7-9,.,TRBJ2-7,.,CASSFTALEQYF,TGTGCCAGCAGCTTCACGGCCCTGGAGCAGTACTTC
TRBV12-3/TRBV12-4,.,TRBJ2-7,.,CASSLVAGPGGYEQYF,TGTGCCAGCAGTTTAGTTGCCGGCCCTGGGGGCTACGAGCAGTACTTC
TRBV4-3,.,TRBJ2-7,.,CASSQGRGSSYEQYF,TGCGCCAGCAGCCAAGGAAGGGGGAGCTCCTACGAGCAGTACTTC
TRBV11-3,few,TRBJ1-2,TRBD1,CASSTRDRGTNGYTF,TGTGCCAGCAGCACGAGGGACAGGGGTACCAATGGCTACACCTTC
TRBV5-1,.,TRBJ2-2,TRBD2,CASSGLTSTGSGELFF,TGCGCCAGCAGCGGTTTGACTAGCACGGGGTCTGGGGAGCTGTTTTTT
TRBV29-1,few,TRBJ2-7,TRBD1,CSVAGSGTGSPYEQYF,TGCAGCGTGGCCGGTTCCGGGACAGGGTCCCCTTACGAGCAGTACTTC